The text below deals with one T cell receptor beta chain. What this receptor recognizes is not known. No base quality values were provided; no much bigger clone lies one nucleotide off. V ends up 4 bases short and J 7 bases short, with an unmatched junction base count of 12. From its cysteine to its phenylalanine, the CDR3 spans 16 amino acids. Just CDR3 DNA is preserved here, 48 bases in frame from base 1. The data are from a study of CD8 T cells in ankylosing spondylitis (dated by TCRdb to 2016 to 2017). General notes on the study: T cell receptor beta repertoires were profiled in healthy donors and ankylosing spondylitis patients so that disease-linked TCR variants could be found. Peripheral blood samples were taken, and synovial fluid was additionally collected from ankylosing spondylitis patients. In total, the full study cohort was made up of 108 healthy donors and 25 to 30 ankylosing spondylitis patients. The paper's findings and limits, for the study overall: Significant enrichment of the disease-linked clones was reported in matched synovial fluid samples from ankylosing spondylitis patients. Blood from ankylosing spondylitis patients appeared to be characterized by a TCR beta motif made up of seven or eight highly homologous amino acid variants. Some TCR beta motif variants had previously been reported in synovial fluid and blood of reactive arthritis patients, which suggested common disease-initiation mechanisms. The disease-linked clones showed a CD8+ phenotype and occurred at relatively low frequencies in peripheral blood.

Sequenced on an Illumina HiSeq 2500. Quantitative 5'-RACE with molecular barcodes was the method used to prepare the TCR beta libraries. Under the source paper's analysis protocol: A new computational method, built on a probabilistic model of VDJ rearrangement, was used to identify disease-linked TCR variants. The public reads were run again by TCRdb, first through fastp at Q25 and then through MiXCR, and only productive beta chains were kept. Each record represents a unique CDR3 protein, reported with the most common genes and DNA among its rows. TCRdb's processing, not the study's, gives the V and J calls here. The sample table records some 200,000 distinct CDR3 sequences; under 30% of these occur just once. Together, the top ten hold under 7% of the sample.

The sample consisted of blood, either unsorted or a sorted T cell fraction (not recorded which). The rearrangement combines TRBV12-3 or TRBV12-4 with TRBJ2-7; TRBD1 aligns with 11 central bases. This sequence originates from a male donor with ankylosing spondylitis or in good health (not recorded which). CDR3 reads: CASSSSSGTGGQEQYF. The DNA reads as follows: TGTGCCAGCAGTTCATCGTCCGGGACAGGGGGACAGGAGCAGTACTTC.